The 29 T cell receptor beta chains below come from one sample, sequenced in a study of blood T cell repertoires in COVID-19 (dated by TCRdb to about 2020). Library prep was done by the immunoSEQ multiplex PCR assay. This is the immuneACCESS table as TCRdb keeps it, with only in-frame sequences that have V and J called. A part of the clones is gone; compared with another copy, unresolved V genes explain less than half, and the rest is unexplained. Here the sample has some 220,000 clones; 65% to 90% occur a single time. The ten largest clones represent more than 2% of the sample. Sequencing was done on a sample of peripheral blood. All receptors derive from a woman between 70 and 85 years old with COVID-19, enrolled during active disease.

The V gene is TRBV19, the J gene TRBJ2-1; 13 bases are a match to TRBD2. J was trimmed by 4 bases and V by 7 bases; bases with no gene match: 4. Per germline, CDR1 LNHDA and CDR2 SQIVND (reference sequence). This CDR3 is built from 15 residues. DNA of the CDR3: TGTGCCAGTAAGAGGGGACTAGCGGGATACAATGAGCAGTTCTTC. It translates to CASKRGLAGYNEQFF.

V is TRBV2 and J is TRBJ1-5; 7 nucleotides agree with TRBD1. The CDR3 contains 14 residues. Losses at the gene ends were 7 bases for V and 4 bases for J; bases not matched to a gene: 7. The germline V gene encodes CDR1 SNHLY and CDR2 FYNNEI. Here the CDR3 reads CASKEGTANQPQHF. The CDR3 region has the DNA TGTGCCAGCAAAGAAGGGACAGCAAATCAGCCCCAGCATTTT. The full variable domain, rest sourced from reference TRBV2 and TRBJ1-5, is EPEVTQTPSHQVTQMGQEVILRCVPISNHLYFYWYRQILGQKVEFLVSFYNNEISEKSEIFDDQFSVERPDGSNFTLKIRSTKLEDSAMYFCASKEGTANQPQHFGDGTRLSIL.

This clone was seen a handful of times. The V and J genes are TRBV14 and TRBJ1-2; D remains unclear. This CDR3 region has 12 residues. Trimming stripped 1 base from V and 8 bases from J, with 8 bases between. Germline lookup yields CDR1 SGHDN and CDR2 FVKESK. This CDR3 reads CASSQVGGGYTF. As DNA, the CDR3 is TGTGCCAGCAGCCAAGTAGGCGGGGGCTACACCTTC.

The chain uses TRBV9 and TRBJ2-5; 9 bases map to TRBD2. Trimming cost V 3 bases and J 9 bases; bases outside gene matches: 24. Germline CDR1 SGDLS, CDR2 YYNGEE. This CDR3 has 19 amino acids. The CDR3: CASSGRLADIPRIRDAQYF. The DNA of the CDR3 is TGTGCCAGCAGCGGACGACTAGCGGACATACCGAGGATCCGTGACGCCCAGTACTTC.

Written as DNA, the CDR3 is TGTGCCACCAGCTATGGGCAGGGGACCACAGATACGCAGTATTTT. Translation gives CATSYGQGTTDTQYF. The chain carries TRBV24-1 and TRBJ2-3; D is perhaps TRBD1 (6 bases). Germline lookup yields CDR1 KGHDR and CDR2 SFDVKD. This CDR3 is 15 amino acids long. Trimming cost V 7 bases and J 2 bases, with 15 bases left between them.

The chain combines TRBV25-1 with TRBJ1-2, with 7 positions matching TRBD1. Germline V lookup: CDR1 MGHDK, CDR2 SYGVNS. CDR3 length: 13 residues. V lost 3 bases and J lost 2; bases outside the gene matches: 0. The CDR3 protein is CASSETGNYGYTF. CDR3 bases: TGTGCCAGCAGTGAGACAGGGAACTATGGCTACACCTTC.

The chain is built from TRBV6-5 and TRBJ1-2; D uncertain. V was cut by 7 bases and J by 8 bases, with 23 bases left in between. This CDR3 contains 15 residues. Germline loops: CDR1 MNHEY, CDR2 SVGAGI. DNA of the CDR3: TGTGCCAGCACCTTCCGTCAGTTACAGCTAAAGGGCTACACCTTC. The encoded protein is CASTFRQLQLKGYTF.

This clone was seen a handful of times. This rearrangement joins TRBV7-2 to TRBJ2-7, with 11 bases aligning to TRBD2. Germline assignment: CDR1 SGHTA and CDR2 FQGNSA. The CDR3 spans 16 residues. J lost 3 bases, V lost 1 base, and 5 bases had no gene match. The CDR3 protein is CASSLVSGRAYYEQYF. CDR3 bases: TGTGCCAGCAGCTTAGTTAGCGGGAGGGCCTACTACGAGCAGTACTTC.

The rearrangement joins TRBV3-1 (or the pseudogene TRBV3-2) to TRBJ1-1, with 9 bases identical to TRBD1. Germline lookup yields CDR1 LGHDT and CDR2 YNNKEL (reference sequence). The CDR3 contains 15 residues. V lost 9 bases and J lost 0; bases outside the gene matches: 8. CDR3 amino acids: CASSGTGLMNTEAFF. CDR3 bases: TGTGCCAGTTCCGGGACAGGGCTTATGAACACTGAAGCTTTCTTT.

The CDR3 bases are TGTGCCAGCAGTTTTTCGCCCGACATAAAGAACACTGAAGCTTTCTTT. It yields the protein CASSFSPDIKNTEAFF. The rearrangement uses TRBV27 and TRBJ1-1, with D unresolved. The length of the CDR3 is 16 residues. In germline, CDR1 is MNHEY, CDR2 SMNVEV (reference sequence). V lost 3 bases to trimming and J lost 1 base, with 15 bases between them.

This chain links TRBV5-8 with TRBJ1-1, with TRBD1 matching 9 bases. J gave up 5 bases and V 1 base, and 3 bases lay outside the gene matches. Germline values: CDR1 SGHTS, CDR2 YDEGEE. There are 14 residues in the CDR3. The CDR3 loop is CASSLTGGATEAFF. In DNA, the CDR3 is TGTGCCAGCAGCTTGACAGGGGGCGCGACTGAAGCTTTCTTT.

The V and J genes are TRBV7-9 and TRBJ2-1; 8 bases line up with TRBD1. V shed 5 bases, J shed 1 base, and the junction held 13 bases outside the gene matches. CDR1 and CDR2 (germline): SEHNR, FQNEAQ (reference sequence). This CDR3 comprises 18 residues. CDR3 in amino acids: CASSIFRGDRFSYNEQFF. CDR3 sequence (DNA): TGTGCCAGCAGCATATTCCGCGGGGACAGGTTTTCCTACAATGAGCAGTTCTTC.

The gene calls are TRBV27 and TRBJ2-1, with D possibly TRBD2 on 6 matching bases. Per germline, CDR1 MNHEY and CDR2 SMNVEV (reference sequence). V was shortened by 0 bases and J by 2 bases, with 17 bases between the two germline ends. The CDR3 is 18 amino acids. In DNA form, the CDR3 reads TGTGCCAGCAGTTTATCTTCCACGGGGGAAAGGACCTACAATGAGCAGTTCTTC. This translates into CASSLSSTGERTYNEQFF.

The CDR3 region has the DNA TGTGCCAGCTCACCGGACGGACTAGCGGGGGGGACGCAGTATTTT. It yields the protein CASSPDGLAGGTQYF. The V gene is TRBV18, the J gene TRBJ2-3, with 15 bases that match TRBD2. The germline V gene encodes CDR1 KGHSH and CDR2 LQKENI. V lost 3 bases and J lost 9; bases outside the gene matches: 4. The CDR3 totals 15 residues.

The chain recombines TRBV28 with TRBJ2-7; 11 bases agree with TRBD2. The germline CDR1 and CDR2 sequences are MDHEN and SYDVKM. There are 15 residues in the CDR3. V was pared by 3 bases and J by 0 bases, with 1 base of the junction left unmatched. This CDR3 is CASSLGTSGSYEQYF. CDR3 DNA sequence: TGTGCCAGCAGTTTGGGGACTAGCGGCTCCTACGAGCAGTACTTC.

This chain joins TRBV5-6 and TRBJ1-2; TRBD1 is a possible D gene (6 bases). This CDR3 contains 16 residues. Trimming pared 4 bases from V and 5 bases from J, leaving 21 bases between. Germline V gene lookup returns CDR1 SGHDT and CDR2 YYEEEE. CDR3: CASSPRTVTSYYGYTF. The CDR3 coding sequence is TGTGCCAGCAGCCCGAGGACAGTCACCTCATATTATGGCTACACCTTC.

The chain carries TRBV23-1 and TRBJ1-5; TRBD1 matches 9 bases. TRBV23-1 is an ORF for which the function is uncertain. The CDR3 runs to 15 residues. Losses at the gene ends were 9 bases for V and 8 bases for J; bases not matched to a gene: 14. The CDR3 reads CARRTSRDRAEPQHF. DNA of the CDR3: TGCGCCAGGAGGACAAGCCGGGACAGGGCTGAGCCCCAGCATTTT.

The rearrangement links TRBV11-3 to TRBJ2-1; D is uncertain. Trimming removed 5 bases at V and 0 bases at J, with 14 bases between. The CDR3 length is 16 residues. Germline V gene data show CDR1 as SGHNT and CDR2 as YENEEA. The CDR3 region is CASSPLGSVSYNEQFF. The DNA of the CDR3 is TGTGCCAGCAGCCCCCTCGGGTCTGTCTCCTACAATGAGCAGTTCTTC.

CDR3 region: CAISDSRFYEQYF. CDR3 in DNA: TGTGCCATCAGTGATTCCAGGTTCTACGAGCAGTACTTC. The rearrangement links TRBV10-3 to TRBJ2-7; unclear D gene. Deletions cut 3 bases from V and 3 bases from J, with 9 bases between. Germline CDR1 and CDR2: ENHRY and SYGVKD. CDR3 length: 13 amino acids.

V and J are TRBV6-5 and TRBJ1-4, with 7 nucleotides matching TRBD1. V shed 3 bases and J 8 bases; nucleotides not matched to a gene: 9. Germline assignment: CDR1 MNHEY and CDR2 SVGAGI. The length of the CDR3 is 15 residues. CDR3 DNA sequence: TGTGCCAGCAGTTATCAACAGGGGTTGAGGGAAAAACTGTTTTTT. Translating gives CASSYQQGLREKLFF.

J is TRBJ1-2 and V is TRBV5-4; 7 bases are a match to TRBD1. Germline V gene sequence: CDR1 SGHNT, CDR2 YYREEE (reference sequence). Trimming cost V 4 bases and J 4 bases; bases outside gene matches: 7. This CDR3 is built from 14 residues. CDR3 DNA sequence: TGTGCCAGCAGCCGACAGGGCACGCCCTATGGCTACACCTTC. This gives the protein CASSRQGTPYGYTF.

The chain carries TRBV25-1 and TRBJ2-3, with D possibly matching TRBD1 (6 bases). With 4 bases removed from V and 3 bases from J, the gap between germline ends came to 14 bases. Germline CDR1 reads MGHDK; CDR2 reads SYGVNS. The CDR3 contains 15 residues. The DNA of the CDR3 is TGTGCCAGCAGTGTGCAGGGGAAAAGAACAGATACGCAGTATTTT. Protein: CASSVQGKRTDTQYF. The whole variable domain, remainder taken from reference TRBV25-1 and TRBJ2-3, is EADIYQTPRYLVIGTGKKITLECSQTMGHDKMYWYQQDPGMELHLIHYSYGVNSTEKGDLSSESTVSRIRTEHFPLTLESARPSHTSQYLCASSVQGKRTDTQYFGPGTRLTVL.

This clone has more than one count but fewer than ten. V and J are TRBV9 and TRBJ2-1; 12 bases match TRBD2. Trimming cost V 4 bases and J 9 bases; bases outside gene matches: 8. The V gene's germline CDR1 is SGDLS and CDR2 YYNGEE. The CDR3 length is 15 residues. The CDR3 loop reads CASSSGLAGRGEQFF. CDR3 DNA sequence: TGTGCCAGCAGCTCGGGACTAGCGGGTAGGGGTGAGCAGTTCTTC.

The chain recombines TRBV7-2 with TRBJ1-2; perhaps TRBD1 as D (6 bases). Germline V gives CDR1 SGHTA, CDR2 FQGNSA. CDR3 length: 15 amino acids. Trimming left V 5 bases short and J 0 bases short, with 13 bases between. CDR3 in amino acids: CASSPWGRPNYGYTF. CDR3 in DNA: TGTGCCAGCAGCCCCTGGGGGCGGCCTAACTATGGCTACACCTTC.

The chain joins TRBV3-1 (or the pseudogene TRBV3-2) to TRBJ2-1; a weak D match, TRBD1 (6 bases). In germline, CDR1 is LGHDT, CDR2 YNNKEL (reference sequence). V lost 1 base, J lost 8 bases, and 18 bases lay in between. The CDR3 totals 16 residues. The CDR3 sequence: CASSQAWVRGLDEQFF. CDR3 nucleotide sequence: TGTGCCAGCAGCCAAGCTTGGGTCAGGGGCTTGGATGAGCAGTTCTTC.

This clone was observed a few times. The V and J genes are TRBV6-6 and TRBJ1-2, with D possibly matching TRBD1 (6 bases). The germline gives CDR1 MNHNY, CDR2 SVGAGI (reference sequence). Trimming cost V 6 bases and J 8 bases, with 10 bases left between them. The CDR3 is 11 amino acids. The CDR3 loop reads CASRGAIGYTF. The CDR3 DNA follows: TGTGCCAGCAGGGGGGCAATCGGCTACACCTTC.

V is TRBV9 and J is TRBJ2-3, with TRBD2 matching 11 bases. The CDR3 is 15 amino acids. Per the germline V gene, CDR1 is SGDLS and CDR2 is YYNGEE. V shed 6 bases and J 3 bases; nucleotides not matched to a gene: 6. The CDR3 DNA reads as TGTGCCAGCACCTATACTAGCGGGAGAACAGATACGCAGTATTTT. Translating it yields CASTYTSGRTDTQYF. Looking up the rest from reference TRBV9 and TRBJ2-3 gives the full variable domain: DSGVTQTPKHLITATGQRVTLRCSPRSGDLSVYWYQQSLDQGLQFLIQYYNGEERAKGNILERFSAQQFPDLHSELNLSSLELGDSALYFCASTYTSGRTDTQYFGPGTRLTVL.

Details on this clone: One junction end does not reproduce the germline sequence, and a read error may be involved. The V call is TRBV5-4, the J call TRBJ2-1; 12 bases are shared with TRBD2. Germline V gives CDR1 SGHNT, CDR2 YYREEE (reference sequence). This CDR3 comprises 15 residues. CDR3: CASTLTSGGRREQFF. The CDR3 DNA follows: TGTGCCAGCACCTTGACTAGCGGGGGACGTAGGGAGCAGTTCTTC.

The gene calls are TRBV20-1 and TRBJ1-2, with D unclear. Trimming took off 5 bases at V and 0 bases at J, with 4 bases between the two ends. CDR3 length equals 11 residues. In germline, CDR1 is DFQATT, CDR2 SNEGSKA (reference sequence). In DNA form, the CDR3 reads TGCAGTGCTCCAACTAACTATGGCTACACCTTC. It codes for CSAPTNYGYTF.